These 9 T cell receptor beta chains share one sample of origin, sequenced in a study of T-cell reconstitution after alpha-beta-depleted transplantation in children. A TCRbeta library incorporating unique molecular identifiers was prepared. TCRdb independently ran MiXCR on the PCR reads; one entry per CDR3 protein. The data contain around 800,000 distinct CDR3 sequences, roughly 16% of them seen just once; the ten biggest clones take up roughly 5%. The sequencing used PBMCs, mostly from graft donor cells, collected 360 days after TCRalphabeta/CD19-depleted stem cell transplant. The receptors come from a male patient between 10 and 17 years old who had a stem cell transplant for acute lymphoblastic leukemia, so the T cells may come from the graft donor.

V and J are TRBV7-2 and TRBJ1-5; 8 positions agree with TRBD1. This CDR3 comprises 14 residues. The germline V gene has CDR1 SGHTA and CDR2 FQGNSA. J gave up 4 bases and V 6 bases, and 5 bases lay outside the gene matches. CDR3 nucleotide sequence: TGTGCCAGCAGGGGGACAGGACGTAATCAGCCCCAGCATTTT. Translation: CASRGTGRNQPQHF.

This clonotype was counted between two and nine times. This chain uses TRBV5-6 with TRBJ2-1; 8 bases align to TRBD2. Germline V lookup: CDR1 SGHDT, CDR2 YYEEEE. CDR3 size: 18 residues. V lost 0 bases, J lost 4 bases, and 12 bases stayed unmatched. CDR3 loop: CASSLAAGGILLYNEQFF. The CDR3 nucleotides read TGTGCCAGCAGCTTGGCCGCGGGAGGTATCTTGCTTTACAATGAGCAGTTCTTC.

V usage is TRBV2 and J usage is TRBJ2-1; TRBD2 agrees at 7 bases. CDR3 length equals 15 residues. J gave up 4 bases and V 1 base, and 4 bases lay outside the gene matches. Germline V CDR1 and CDR2: SNHLY, FYNNEI. In DNA form, the CDR3 reads TGTGCCAGCAGTGAAGTCGGTAGCGGGTACAATGAGCAGTTCTTC. Protein product: CASSEVGSGYNEQFF.

This clonotype was found once. This chain connects TRBV4-1 to TRBJ2-1; 10 nucleotides agree with TRBD2. The V gene end was trimmed by 0 bases and the J gene end by 5 bases; junction bases not matched to a gene: 7. The CDR3 runs to 17 residues. Per germline, CDR1 MGHRA and CDR2 YSYEKL. The CDR3 here is CASSQETLLAGHNEQFF. CDR3 bases: TGCGCCAGCAGCCAAGAAACCCTACTAGCGGGGCACAATGAGCAGTTCTTC.

The genes are TRBV20-1 and TRBJ2-2; 7 positions match TRBD2. This CDR3 has 14 residues. V lost 3 bases to trimming and J lost 4 bases; unmatched junction nucleotides: 5. Germline V gives CDR1 DFQATT, CDR2 SNEGSKA (reference sequence). The CDR3 protein is CSARREFLTGELFF. Written as DNA, the CDR3 is TGCAGTGCTAGGCGGGAGTTCCTCACCGGGGAGCTGTTTTTT.

This clonotype was seen more than once but under ten times. V usage is TRBV7-8 and J usage is TRBJ2-7, with unresolved D. V was clipped by 5 bases and J by 5 bases, with 16 bases between them. The germline V gene has CDR1 SGHVS and CDR2 FQNEAQ. The length of the CDR3 is 14 residues. The CDR3 sequence is CASSPATLGHEQYF. In DNA form, the CDR3 reads TGTGCCAGCAGCCCCGCCACCCTGGGCCACGAGCAGTACTTC.

Many counts were recorded for this clonotype. The rearrangement joins TRBV7-3 to TRBJ2-3; D gene uncertain. Per the germline V gene, CDR1 is SGHTA and CDR2 is FQGTGA. Between the trimmed V and J ends, which lost 5 bases and 2 bases, there was a span of 5 bases. The length of the CDR3 is 12 residues. The CDR3 loop reads CASSGFTDTQYF. The CDR3 DNA sequence: TGTGCCAGCAGCGGATTCACAGATACGCAGTATTTT.

The V and J genes are TRBV7-9 and TRBJ2-5; possibly TRBD2 for D (5 bases). Trimming took off 2 bases at V and 5 bases at J, with 12 bases between the two ends. CDR3 size: 14 residues. Germline V gene sequence: CDR1 SEHNR, CDR2 FQNEAQ (reference sequence). In nucleotides, the CDR3 is TGTGCCAGCAGCTTATTGCCCCGGAGGGAGACCCAGTACTTC. Residues: CASSLLPRRETQYF.

This clonotype was recorded many times. The rearrangement links TRBV4-1 to TRBJ2-7, with 11 bases that match TRBD2. The CDR3 consists of 17 residues. Trimming took 7 bases from V and 5 from J; bases not matched to a gene: 16. Germline V gene data show CDR1 as MGHRA and CDR2 as YSYEKL. This CDR3 is CASTPLLAGGPQDEQYF. The CDR3 DNA reads TGCGCCAGCACCCCCCTATTAGCGGGAGGGCCCCAGGACGAGCAGTACTTC.